This TCR beta chain was sequenced in a study of blood T cells in healthy people across ages. Through a sample-barcoded 5' primer and a J-beta primer mix, a second PCR was run for about 6 to 12 cycles. TCRdb used MiXCR to reprocess the 5' RACE reads, holding one entry per CDR3 protein. The sample lists 600,000 to 800,000 distinct CDR3 sequences, 20% to 25% occurring once. Concerning this clonotype itself: Its target is not known.

The CDR3 is made up of 16 amino acids. V lost 1 base, J lost 5 bases, and 11 bases stayed unmatched. Germline loops: CDR1 DFQATT, CDR2 SNEGSKA (reference sequence). Study conclusions and caveats: Observed TCR beta diversity per million T cells went down as age went up. This fall followed a roughly linear course with age. Higher diversity, along with more naive CD4+ cells, distinguished long-lived donors from aged donors. Because sorting was not performed, PBMCs prevented conclusive naive versus antigen-experienced comparison.

Sequenced input: blood. The V and J genes are TRBV20-1 and TRBJ2-5; 9 bases are shared with TRBD1. The clonotype comes from a man aged 65 to 85 in good health. CDR3 amino acids: CSARASWDRVGETQYF. CDR3 coding DNA: TGCAGTGCTAGAGCTTCGTGGGACAGGGTGGGGGAGACCCAGTACTTC.